This T cell receptor (beta chain) was documented in a study of shared clonotypes between healthy human individuals. Study-level information: For every donor, three CD4 naive, three CD4 memory, two CD8 naive and one CD8 memory plates were used. Study-level points and caveats: It was the non-shared clonotypes that had lower generation probabilities than clonotypes shared by all four donors.

Donors comprised only Caucasian adults living in Nashville, Tennessee. Germline V lookup: CDR1 LGHNA, CDR2 YNFKEQ. The CDR3 sequence is 15 residues long. Trimming took off 2 bases at V and 3 bases at J, with 12 bases between the two ends. Produced via immunoSEQ multiplex PCR; TCRdb's table is partial and in-frame only. Among 2.3 million or so clones, 85% to 95% were seen once, and the ten largest hold 0.39%. Comment on this clone: Its antigen is not known.

This clonotype was sampled from a man aged 18-30 years in good health. Some clones in this sample may be carry-over from other donors' samples. The specimen sequenced was naive CD4+ T cells from PBMCs. Subset noted: CD45RA+ positively selected. This chain joins TRBV4-2 and TRBJ2-3; D is possibly TRBD1 (6 bases). The CDR3, as DNA: TGTGCCAGCAGCCAAACAGGGCAAATTACAGATACGCAGTATTTT. It specifies CASSQTGQITDTQYF.